This entry concerns a single T cell receptor (beta chain). As yet, its antigen is unknown. The sample belongs to a study of cytomegalovirus exposure and HLA in healthy donors. PCR used 60 Vbeta primers and 13 Jbeta primers. Here immunoSEQ multiplex PCR was the method, and the copy in TCRdb shows in-frame clones only, minus some. In the table there are more than 70,000 clones, 70% to 80% of which are singletons. CDR1 and CDR2 (germline): SEHNR, FQNEAQ (reference sequence). This CDR3 is 15 amino acids long. V shed 6 bases and J shed 1 base, with 16 bases lying between them. Study findings and constraints: HLA allele associations emerged for roughly 17,000 TCR beta sequences in a later analysis, at 0.05 false discovery rate.

This chain connects TRBV7-9 to TRBJ2-7; tentatively, D is TRBD2 (6 bases). Source material: PBMCs. This receptor was taken from a woman aged 45-65 years in good health and CMV-seropositive. The CDR3 nucleotides read TGTGCCAGCAGTAACATTCGGGGACTTTCCTACGAGCAGTACTTC. It translates to CASSNIRGLSYEQYF.